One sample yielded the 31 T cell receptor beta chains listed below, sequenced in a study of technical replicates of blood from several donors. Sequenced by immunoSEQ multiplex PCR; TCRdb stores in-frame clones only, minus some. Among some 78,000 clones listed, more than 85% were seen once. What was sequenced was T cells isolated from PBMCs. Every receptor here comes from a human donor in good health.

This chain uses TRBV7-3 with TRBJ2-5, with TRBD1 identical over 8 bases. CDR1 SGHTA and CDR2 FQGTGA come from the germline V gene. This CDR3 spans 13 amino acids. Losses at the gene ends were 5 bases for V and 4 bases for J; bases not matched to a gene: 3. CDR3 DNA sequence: TGTGCCAGCAGCGTCAGGGGGCGAGAGACCCAGTACTTC. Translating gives CASSVRGRETQYF.

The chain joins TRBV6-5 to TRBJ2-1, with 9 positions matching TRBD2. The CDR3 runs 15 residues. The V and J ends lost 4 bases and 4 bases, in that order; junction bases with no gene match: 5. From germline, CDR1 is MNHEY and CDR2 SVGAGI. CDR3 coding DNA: TGTGCCAGCAGTTTCTTGACTAGCGGTTACAATGAGCAGTTCTTC. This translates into CASSFLTSGYNEQFF.

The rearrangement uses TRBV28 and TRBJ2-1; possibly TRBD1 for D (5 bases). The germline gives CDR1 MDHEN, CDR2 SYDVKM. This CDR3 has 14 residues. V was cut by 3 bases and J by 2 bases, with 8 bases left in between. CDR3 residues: CASSFETAYNEQFF. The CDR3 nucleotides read TGTGCCAGCAGTTTTGAGACAGCCTACAATGAGCAGTTCTTC.

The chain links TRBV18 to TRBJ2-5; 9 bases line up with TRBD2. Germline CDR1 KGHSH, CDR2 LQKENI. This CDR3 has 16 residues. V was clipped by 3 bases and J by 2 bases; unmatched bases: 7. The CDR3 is CASSPIAGAQQETQYF. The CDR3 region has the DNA TGTGCCAGCTCACCGATAGCGGGAGCTCAACAAGAGACCCAGTACTTC.

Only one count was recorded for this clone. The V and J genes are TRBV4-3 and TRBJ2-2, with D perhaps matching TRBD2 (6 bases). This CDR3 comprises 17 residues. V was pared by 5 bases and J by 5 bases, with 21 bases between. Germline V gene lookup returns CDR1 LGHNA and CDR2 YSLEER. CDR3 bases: TGCGCCAGCAGCTTTGGGGGGTACGGGAGCGGGACCGGGGAGCTGTTTTTT. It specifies CASSFGGYGSGTGELFF.

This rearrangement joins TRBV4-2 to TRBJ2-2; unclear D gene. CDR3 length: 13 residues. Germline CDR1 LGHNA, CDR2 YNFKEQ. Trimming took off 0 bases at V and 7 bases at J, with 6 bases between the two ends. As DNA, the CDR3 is TGTGCCAGCAGCCAAGAGAGTCTCGGGGAGCTGTTTTTT. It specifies CASSQESLGELFF.

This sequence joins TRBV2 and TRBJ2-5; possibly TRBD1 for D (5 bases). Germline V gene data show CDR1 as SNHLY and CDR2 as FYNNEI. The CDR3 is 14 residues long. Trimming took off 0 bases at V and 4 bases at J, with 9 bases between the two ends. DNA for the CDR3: TGTGCCAGCAGTGAAGCCCAACAGGCAGAGACCCAGTACTTC. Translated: CASSEAQQAETQYF. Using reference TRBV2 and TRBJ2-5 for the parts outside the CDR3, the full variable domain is EPEVTQTPSHQVTQMGQEVILRCVPISNHLYFYWYRQILGQKVEFLVSFYNNEISEKSEIFDDQFSVERPDGSNFTLKIRSTKLEDSAMYFCASSEAQQAETQYFGPGTRLLVL.

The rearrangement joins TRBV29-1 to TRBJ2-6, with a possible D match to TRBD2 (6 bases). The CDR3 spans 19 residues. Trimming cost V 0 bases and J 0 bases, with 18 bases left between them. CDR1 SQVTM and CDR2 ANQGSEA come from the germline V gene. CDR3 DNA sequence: TGCAGCGTTGAAGATATCAGGGACTCTTACTTCTCTGGGGCCAACGTCCTGACTTTC. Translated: CSVEDIRDSYFSGANVLTF.

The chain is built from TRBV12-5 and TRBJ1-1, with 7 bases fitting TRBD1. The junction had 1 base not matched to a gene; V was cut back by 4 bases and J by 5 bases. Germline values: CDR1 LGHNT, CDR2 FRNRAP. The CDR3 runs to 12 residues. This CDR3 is CASGSGGTEAFF. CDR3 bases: TGTGCTAGTGGTTCAGGGGGGACTGAAGCTTTCTTT.

The CDR3 here is CASSYRTSGSGETQYF. As DNA, the CDR3 is TGTGCCAGCAGTTACCGGACTAGCGGGAGTGGGGAGACCCAGTACTTC. V gene TRBV7-2 combines with J gene TRBJ2-5, with 13 bases aligning to TRBD2. This CDR3 has 16 residues. The V gene end was trimmed by 6 bases and the J gene end by 5 bases; junction bases not matched to a gene: 9. Germline CDR1 SGHTA, CDR2 FQGNSA. The variable domain in full, with the rest retrieved from reference TRBV7-2 and TRBJ2-5, is GAGVSQSPSNKVTEKGKDVELRCDPISGHTALYWYRQSLGQGLEFLIYFQGNSAPDKSGLPSDRFSAERTGGSVSTLTIQRTQQEDSAVYLCASSYRTSGSGETQYFGPGTRLLVL.

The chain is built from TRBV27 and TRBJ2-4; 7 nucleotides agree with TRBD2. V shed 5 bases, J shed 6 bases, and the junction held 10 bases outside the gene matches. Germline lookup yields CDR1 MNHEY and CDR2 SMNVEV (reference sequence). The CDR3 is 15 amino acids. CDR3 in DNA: TGTGCCAGCAGTCCTTACGGACTAGTAGGAAACATTCAGTACTTC. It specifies CASSPYGLVGNIQYF.

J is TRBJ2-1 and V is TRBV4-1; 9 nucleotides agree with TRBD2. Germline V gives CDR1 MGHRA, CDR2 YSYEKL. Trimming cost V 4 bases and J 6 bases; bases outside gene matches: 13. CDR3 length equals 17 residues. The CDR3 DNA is TGCGCCAGCAGCCGCAGCTTAGGGTCTAGCGGGACCAATGAGCAGTTCTTC. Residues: CASSRSLGSSGTNEQFF.

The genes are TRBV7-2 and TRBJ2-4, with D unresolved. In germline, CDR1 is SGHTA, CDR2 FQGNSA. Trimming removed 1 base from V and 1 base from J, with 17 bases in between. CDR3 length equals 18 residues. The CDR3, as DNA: TGTGCCAGCAGCTTAGGGCGGTTCACCGTGGTGGCCAAAAACATTCAGTACTTC. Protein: CASSLGRFTVVAKNIQYF.

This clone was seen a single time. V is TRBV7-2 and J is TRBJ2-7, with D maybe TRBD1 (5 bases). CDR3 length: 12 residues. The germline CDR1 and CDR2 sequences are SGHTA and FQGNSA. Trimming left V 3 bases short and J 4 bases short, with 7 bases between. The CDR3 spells CASSFNRYEQYF. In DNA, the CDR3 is TGTGCCAGCAGCTTCAACAGGTACGAGCAGTACTTC.

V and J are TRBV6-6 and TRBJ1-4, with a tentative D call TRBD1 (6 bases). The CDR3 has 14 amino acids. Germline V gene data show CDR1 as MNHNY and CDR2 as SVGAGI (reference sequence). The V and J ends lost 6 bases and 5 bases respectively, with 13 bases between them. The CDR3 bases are TGTGCCAGCAGAGCTACAGGGCCAAATGAAAAACTGTTTTTT. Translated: CASRATGPNEKLFF.

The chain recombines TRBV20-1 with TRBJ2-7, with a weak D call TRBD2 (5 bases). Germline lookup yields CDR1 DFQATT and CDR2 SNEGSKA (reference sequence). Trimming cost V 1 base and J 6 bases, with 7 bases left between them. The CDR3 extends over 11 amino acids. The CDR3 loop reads CSARVGSEQYF. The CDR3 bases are TGCAGTGCTAGAGTAGGGAGCGAGCAGTACTTC.

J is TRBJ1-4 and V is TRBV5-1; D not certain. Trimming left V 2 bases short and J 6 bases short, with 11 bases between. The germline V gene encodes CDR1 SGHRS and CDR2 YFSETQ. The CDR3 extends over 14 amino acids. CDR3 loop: CASSFLDSDEKLFF. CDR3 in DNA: TGCGCCAGCAGCTTTTTGGACTCTGATGAAAAACTGTTTTTT. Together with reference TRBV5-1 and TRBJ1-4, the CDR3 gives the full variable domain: KAGVTQTPRYLIKTRGQQVTLSCSPISGHRSVSWYQQTPGQGLQFLFEYFSETQRNKGNFPGRFSGRQFSNSRSEMNVSTLELGDSALYLCASSFLDSDEKLFFGSGTQLSVL.

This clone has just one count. The CDR3 sequence is CASTPRDRGPQEQYF. The CDR3 DNA reads TGTGCCAGCACCCCCCGGGACAGGGGCCCCCAAGAGCAGTACTTC. The chain employs TRBV2 and TRBJ2-7, with 10 bases aligning to TRBD1. The CDR3 runs 15 residues. Unmatched junction bases numbered 13, after V lost 7 bases and J lost 7 bases. Germline V lookup: CDR1 SNHLY, CDR2 FYNNEI.

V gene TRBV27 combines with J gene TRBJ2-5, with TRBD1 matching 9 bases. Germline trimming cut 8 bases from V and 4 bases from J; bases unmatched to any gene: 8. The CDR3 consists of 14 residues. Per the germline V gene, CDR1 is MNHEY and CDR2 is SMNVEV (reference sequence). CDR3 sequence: CASGIQGAPETQYF. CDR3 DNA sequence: TGTGCCAGCGGTATACAGGGGGCTCCAGAGACCCAGTACTTC.

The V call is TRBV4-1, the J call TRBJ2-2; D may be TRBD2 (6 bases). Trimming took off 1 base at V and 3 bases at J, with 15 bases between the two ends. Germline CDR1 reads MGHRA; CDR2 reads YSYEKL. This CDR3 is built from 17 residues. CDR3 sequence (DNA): TGCGCCAGCAGCCAAGTGACGACGGGAGATCACACCGGGGAGCTGTTTTTT. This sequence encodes CASSQVTTGDHTGELFF.

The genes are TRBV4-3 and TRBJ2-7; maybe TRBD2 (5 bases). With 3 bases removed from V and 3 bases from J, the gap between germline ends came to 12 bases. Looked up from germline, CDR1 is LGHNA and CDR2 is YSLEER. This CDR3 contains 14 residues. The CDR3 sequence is CASSHFEGSYEQYF. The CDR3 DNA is TGCGCCAGCAGCCATTTTGAGGGCAGCTACGAGCAGTACTTC.

CDR3 bases: TGTGCCAGCAGCCGAGACAGGGTTAATGAAAAACTGTTTTTT. Amino acid sequence: CASSRDRVNEKLFF. The chain couples TRBV13 to TRBJ1-4; 7 positions match TRBD1. Germline V CDR1 and CDR2: PRHDT, FYEKMQ (reference sequence). CDR3 length: 14 residues. The trim removed 5 bases at V and 4 bases at J, leaving 4 bases unmatched.

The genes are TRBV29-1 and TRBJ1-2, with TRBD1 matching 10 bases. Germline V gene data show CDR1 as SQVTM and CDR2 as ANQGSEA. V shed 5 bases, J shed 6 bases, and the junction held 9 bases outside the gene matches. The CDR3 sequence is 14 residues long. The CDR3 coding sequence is TGCAGCGTTCTCAGGTCGACAGGGGGCGATGGCTACACCTTC. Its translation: CSVLRSTGGDGYTF.

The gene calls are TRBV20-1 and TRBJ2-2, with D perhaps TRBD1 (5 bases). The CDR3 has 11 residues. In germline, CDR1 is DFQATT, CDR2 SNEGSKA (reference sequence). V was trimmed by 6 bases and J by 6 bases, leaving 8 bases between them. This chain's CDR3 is CSAPRAGELFF. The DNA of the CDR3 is TGCAGTGCCCCCAGGGCCGGGGAGCTGTTTTTT.

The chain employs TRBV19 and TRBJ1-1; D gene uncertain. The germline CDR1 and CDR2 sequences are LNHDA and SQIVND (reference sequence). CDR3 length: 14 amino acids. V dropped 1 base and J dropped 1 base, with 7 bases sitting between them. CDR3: CASSIGHPNTEAFF. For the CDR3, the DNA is TGTGCCAGTAGTATAGGACACCCGAACACTGAAGCTTTCTTT.

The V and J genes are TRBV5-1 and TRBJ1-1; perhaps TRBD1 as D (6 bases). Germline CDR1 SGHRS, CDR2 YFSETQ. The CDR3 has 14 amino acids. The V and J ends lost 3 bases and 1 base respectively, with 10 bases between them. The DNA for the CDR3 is TGCGCCAGCAGCTCAGGACAGAGGAACACTGAAGCTTTCTTT. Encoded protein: CASSSGQRNTEAFF.

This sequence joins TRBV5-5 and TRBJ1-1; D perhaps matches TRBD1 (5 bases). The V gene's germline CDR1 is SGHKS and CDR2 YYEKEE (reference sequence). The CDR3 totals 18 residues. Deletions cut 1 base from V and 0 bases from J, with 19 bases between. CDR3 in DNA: TGTGCCAGCAGCTTGCAGGGTCTCACCGAGATTATGAACACTGAAGCTTTCTTT. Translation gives CASSLQGLTEIMNTEAFF. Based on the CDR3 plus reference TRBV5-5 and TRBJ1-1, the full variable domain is DAGVTQSPTHLIKTRGQQVTLRCSPISGHKSVSWYQQVLGQGPQFIFQYYEKEERGRGNFPDRFSARQFPNYSSELNVNALLLGDSALYLCASSLQGLTEIMNTEAFFGQGTRLTVV.

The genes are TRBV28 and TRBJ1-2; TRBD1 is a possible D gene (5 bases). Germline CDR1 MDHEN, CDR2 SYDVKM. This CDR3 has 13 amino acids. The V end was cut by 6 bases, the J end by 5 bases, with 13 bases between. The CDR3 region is CASRRTLRYGYTF. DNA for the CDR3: TGTGCCAGCAGACGGACACTACGTTATGGCTACACCTTC.

The CDR3 DNA reads TGTGCCTGGAGTGAACATGTGGACAATGAGCAGTTCTTC. The encoded protein is CAWSEHVDNEQFF. The chain couples TRBV30 to TRBJ2-1; no clear D gene. This CDR3 spans 13 amino acids. Germline-derived CDR1 and CDR2 are GTSNPN and SVGIG (reference sequence). The germline V and J ends were trimmed by 1 base and 5 bases, with 9 bases remaining between them. Full variable domain (rest looked up from reference TRBV30 and TRBJ2-1): SQTIHQWPATLVQPVGSPLSLECTVEGTSNPNLYWYRQAAGRGLQLLFYSVGIGQISSEVPQNLSASRPQDRQFILSSKKLLLSDSGFYLCAWSEHVDNEQFFGPGTRLTVL.

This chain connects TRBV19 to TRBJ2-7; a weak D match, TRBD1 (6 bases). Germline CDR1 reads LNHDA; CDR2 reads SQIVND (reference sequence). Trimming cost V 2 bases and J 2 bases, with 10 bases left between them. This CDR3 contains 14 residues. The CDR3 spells CASSIRGQTYEQYF. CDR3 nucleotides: TGTGCCAGTAGTATAAGAGGACAGACCTACGAGCAGTACTTC.

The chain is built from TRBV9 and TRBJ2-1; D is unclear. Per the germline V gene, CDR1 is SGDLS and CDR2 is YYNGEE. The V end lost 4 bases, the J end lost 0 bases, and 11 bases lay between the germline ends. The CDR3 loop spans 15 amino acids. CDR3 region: CASSPYSSSYNEQFF. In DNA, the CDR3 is TGTGCCAGCAGCCCGTACTCGAGCTCCTACAATGAGCAGTTCTTC.